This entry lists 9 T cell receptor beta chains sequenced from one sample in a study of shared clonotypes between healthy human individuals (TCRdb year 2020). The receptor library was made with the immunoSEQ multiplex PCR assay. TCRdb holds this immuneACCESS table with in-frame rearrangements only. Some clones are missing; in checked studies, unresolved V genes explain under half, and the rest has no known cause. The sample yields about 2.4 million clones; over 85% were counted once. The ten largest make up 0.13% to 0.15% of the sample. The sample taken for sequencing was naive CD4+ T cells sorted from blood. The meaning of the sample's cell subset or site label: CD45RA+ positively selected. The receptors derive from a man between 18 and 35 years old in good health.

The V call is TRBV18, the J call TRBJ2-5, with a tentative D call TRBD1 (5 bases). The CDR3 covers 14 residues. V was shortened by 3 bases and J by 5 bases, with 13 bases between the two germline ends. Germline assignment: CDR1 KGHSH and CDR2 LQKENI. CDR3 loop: CASSPASGRETQYF. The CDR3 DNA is TGTGCCAGCTCACCGGCGTCAGGGCGGGAGACCCAGTACTTC.

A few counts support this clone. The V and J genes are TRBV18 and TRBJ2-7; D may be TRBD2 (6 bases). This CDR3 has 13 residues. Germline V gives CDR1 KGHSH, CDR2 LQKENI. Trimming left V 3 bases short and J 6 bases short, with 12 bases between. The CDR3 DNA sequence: TGTGCCAGCTCACCCGTGGAGGGAACCGAGCAGTACTTC. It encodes CASSPVEGTEQYF.

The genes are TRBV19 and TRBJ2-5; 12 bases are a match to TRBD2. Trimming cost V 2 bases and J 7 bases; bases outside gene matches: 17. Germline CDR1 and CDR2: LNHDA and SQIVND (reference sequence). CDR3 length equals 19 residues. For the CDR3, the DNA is TGTGCCAGTAGTATACGGGCCTCTAGCGGGAGGGCCACTGACGGGACCCAGTACTTC. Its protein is CASSIRASSGRATDGTQYF.

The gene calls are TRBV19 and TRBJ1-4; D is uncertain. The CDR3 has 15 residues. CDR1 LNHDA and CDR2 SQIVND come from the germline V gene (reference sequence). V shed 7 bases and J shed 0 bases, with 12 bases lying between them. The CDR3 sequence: CASKRATATNEKLFF. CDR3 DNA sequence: TGTGCCAGTAAACGGGCAACAGCAACTAATGAAAAACTGTTTTTT.

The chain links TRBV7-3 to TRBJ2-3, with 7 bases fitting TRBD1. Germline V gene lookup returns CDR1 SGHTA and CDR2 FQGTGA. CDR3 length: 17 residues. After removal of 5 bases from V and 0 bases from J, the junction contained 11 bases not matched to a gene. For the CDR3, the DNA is TGTGCCAGCAGCCTTATAGGGGGCGATACTAGCACAGATACGCAGTATTTT. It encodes CASSLIGGDTSTDTQYF.

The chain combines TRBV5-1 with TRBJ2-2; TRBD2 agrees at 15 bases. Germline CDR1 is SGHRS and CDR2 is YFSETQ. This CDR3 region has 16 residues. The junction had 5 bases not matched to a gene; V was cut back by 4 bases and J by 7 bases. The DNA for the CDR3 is TGCGCCAGCAGCCCCGGGACTAGCGGGAGGAGCGGGGAGCTGTTTTTT. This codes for CASSPGTSGRSGELFF.

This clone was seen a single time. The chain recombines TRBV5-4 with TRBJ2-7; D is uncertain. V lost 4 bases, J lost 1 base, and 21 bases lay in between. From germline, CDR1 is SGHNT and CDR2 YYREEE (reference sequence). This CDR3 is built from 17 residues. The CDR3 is CASSPRPSYKKSYEQYF. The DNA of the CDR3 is TGTGCCAGCAGCCCGAGACCGTCCTATAAGAAGTCCTACGAGCAGTACTTC.

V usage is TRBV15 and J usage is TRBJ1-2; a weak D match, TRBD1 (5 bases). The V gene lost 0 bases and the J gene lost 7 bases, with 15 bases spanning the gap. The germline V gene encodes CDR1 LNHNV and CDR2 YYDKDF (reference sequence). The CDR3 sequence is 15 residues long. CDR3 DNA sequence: TGTGCCACCAGCAGAGATAGCCCCAGGGATGGTGGCTACACCTTC. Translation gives CATSRDSPRDGGYTF.

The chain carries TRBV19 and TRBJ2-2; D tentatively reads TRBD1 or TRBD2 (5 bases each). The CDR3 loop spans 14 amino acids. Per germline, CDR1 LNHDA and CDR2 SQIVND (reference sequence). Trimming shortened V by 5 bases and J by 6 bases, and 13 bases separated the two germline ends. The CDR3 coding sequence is TGTGCCAGTAGTCCGGGACCCCGGGCCGGGGAGCTGTTTTTT. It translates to CASSPGPRAGELFF.